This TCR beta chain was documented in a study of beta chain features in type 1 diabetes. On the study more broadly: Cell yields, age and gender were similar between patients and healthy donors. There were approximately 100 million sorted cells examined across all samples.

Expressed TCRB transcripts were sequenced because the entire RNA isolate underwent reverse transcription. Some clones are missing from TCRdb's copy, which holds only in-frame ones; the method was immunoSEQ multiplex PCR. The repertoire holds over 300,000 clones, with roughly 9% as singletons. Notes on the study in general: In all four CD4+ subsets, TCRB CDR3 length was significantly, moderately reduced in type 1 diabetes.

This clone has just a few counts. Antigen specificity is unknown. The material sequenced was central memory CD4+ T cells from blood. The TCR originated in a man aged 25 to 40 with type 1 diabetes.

In DNA, the CDR3 is TGTGCCAGCTCACCTTCAGGGGACGTTTCTAACTATGGCTACACCTTC. Translated: CASSPSGDVSNYGYTF. The V call is TRBV18, the J call TRBJ1-2; maybe TRBD1 (6 bases). In germline, CDR1 is KGHSH, CDR2 LQKENI. Trimming shortened V by 3 bases and J by 0 bases, and 14 bases separated the two germline ends. This CDR3 comprises 16 residues. Supplemented by reference TRBV18 and TRBJ1-2, the full variable domain reads NAGVMQNPRHLVRRRGQEARLRCSPMKGHSHVYWYRQLPEEGLKFMVYLQKENIIDESGMPKERFSAEFPKEGPSILRIQQVVRGDSAAYFCASSPSGDVSNYGYTFGSGTRLTVV.